Below are 19 T cell receptor beta chains sequenced from a single sample in a study of blood T cells in healthy people across ages. A second PCR, run for about 6 to 12 cycles, used a sample-barcoded 5' primer plus a J-beta primer mix. TCRdb re-called the 5' RACE reads with MiXCR, one entry per CDR3 protein. The sample lists 1.5 million to 2 million distinct CDR3 sequences; 49% were seen once. Sequencing used blood. These receptors were collected from a woman in her forties in good health.

This chain joins TRBV20-1 and TRBJ2-1; tentative D call: TRBD1 (5 bases). The CDR3 length is 14 residues. Germline CDR1 DFQATT, CDR2 SNEGSKA (reference sequence). V was pared by 3 bases and J by 2 bases, with 11 bases between. The CDR3 region is CSARGRVAYNEQFF. DNA of the CDR3: TGCAGTGCTAGGGGCAGGGTGGCCTACAATGAGCAGTTCTTC.

For this clonotype: One junction end disagrees with the germline gene, perhaps due to a read error. The gene calls are TRBV7-2 and TRBJ1-4, with 7 positions matching TRBD1. Germline-derived CDR1 and CDR2 are SGHTA and FQGNSA. The length of the CDR3 is 15 residues. Here the CDR3 DNA reads TGTGTCAGCAGCCCAGGACAGGTCTCAAATGAAAAACTGTTTTTT. Amino acids: CVSSPGQVSNEKLFF.

The J gene is TRBJ2-1, the V gene TRBV2, with TRBD1 identical over 11 bases. Unmatched junction bases numbered 10, after V lost 8 bases and J lost 4 bases. The V gene's germline CDR1 is SNHLY and CDR2 FYNNEI. The CDR3 runs 16 residues. The CDR3 reads CASGGTGGGQYNEQFF. The CDR3 bases are TGTGCCAGCGGCGGGACAGGGGGGGGGCAATACAATGAGCAGTTCTTC.

The chain employs TRBV28 and TRBJ1-2; 11 bases line up with TRBD1. The CDR3 contains 15 residues. The germline V gene has CDR1 MDHEN and CDR2 SYDVKM. The ends lost 4 bases at V and 4 bases at J; junction bases unmatched: 5. The CDR3 DNA reads TGTGCCAGCAGTTGGGACAGGGGGTTTGGCTATGGCTACACCTTC. Translating gives CASSWDRGFGYGYTF.

This clonotype has more than one count but fewer than ten. CDR3 region: CASSPLGQGHETQYF. For the CDR3, the DNA is TGTGCCAGCAGCCCATTGGGACAGGGGCACGAGACCCAGTACTTC. This chain connects TRBV4-2 to TRBJ2-5; 10 bases match TRBD1. The CDR3 is 15 amino acids. Germline CDR1 reads LGHNA; CDR2 reads YNFKEQ. Trimming cost V 4 bases and J 5 bases; bases outside gene matches: 7.

The V call is TRBV6-5, the J call TRBJ2-3; 9 bases map to TRBD2. V lost 2 bases, J lost 4 bases, and 7 bases stayed unmatched. The CDR3 loop spans 16 amino acids. The V gene's germline CDR1 is MNHEY and CDR2 SVGAGI. This chain's CDR3 is CASSYRASGVPDTQYF. In DNA, the CDR3 is TGTGCCAGCAGTTACCGGGCTAGCGGGGTCCCAGATACGCAGTATTTT.

By its share, this clonotype is medium-sized. The rearrangement links TRBV6-4 to TRBJ2-3, with TRBD2 as a possible D gene (6 bases). Per the germline V gene, CDR1 is MRHNA and CDR2 is SNTAGT. V was trimmed by 5 bases and J by 0 bases, leaving 12 bases between them. The CDR3 is 15 residues long. This CDR3 is CASSPQAGSTDTQYF. For the CDR3, the DNA is TGTGCCAGCAGTCCCCAGGCGGGGAGCACAGATACGCAGTATTTT.

V and J are TRBV29-1 and TRBJ2-7, with D hard to call. The germline V and J ends were trimmed by 3 bases and 5 bases, with 14 bases remaining between them. Germline CDR1 SQVTM, CDR2 ANQGSEA. CDR3 length: 13 amino acids. CDR3 residues: CSVEGSKRNEQYF. For the CDR3, the DNA is TGCAGCGTTGAGGGAAGTAAGCGTAACGAGCAGTACTTC.

The chain links TRBV20-1 to TRBJ2-6; TRBD1 is a possible D gene (5 bases). The germline V gene has CDR1 DFQATT and CDR2 SNEGSKA (reference sequence). The CDR3 sequence is 16 residues long. Trimming took 5 bases from V and 4 from J, leaving 18 bases between them. This CDR3 is CSALPFTGRGANVLTF. The CDR3 DNA reads TGCAGTGCTTTACCTTTTACAGGTCGCGGGGCCAACGTCCTGACTTTC.

For the CDR3, the DNA is TGTGCCAGCAGTTGGGGACTAGTGGGCGTTAATGAGCAGTTCTTC. Translated: CASSWGLVGVNEQFF. The chain links TRBV6-5 to TRBJ2-1, with 8 bases matching TRBD2. Germline V gene lookup returns CDR1 MNHEY and CDR2 SVGAGI. The CDR3 contains 15 residues. The trim removed 4 bases at V and 7 bases at J, leaving 9 bases unmatched.

The chain recombines TRBV29-1 with TRBJ2-5; D remains unclear. V gave up 3 bases and J gave up 5 bases, with 13 bases separating them. Germline V gives CDR1 SQVTM, CDR2 ANQGSEA. This CDR3 spans 13 amino acids. CDR3 residues: CSVDNRRLETQYF. CDR3 in DNA: TGCAGCGTTGACAACAGACGATTGGAGACCCAGTACTTC.

This clonotype was seen a few times. This chain connects TRBV20-1 to TRBJ2-4, with 8 bases aligning to TRBD1. V was clipped by 5 bases and J by 6 bases; unmatched bases: 6. This CDR3 is built from 13 residues. Germline-derived CDR1 and CDR2 are DFQATT and SNEGSKA (reference sequence). The CDR3 DNA reads as TGCAGTGCTCCTGGACAGGGTATAAACATTCAGTACTTC. Amino acids: CSAPGQGINIQYF.

The rearrangement joins TRBV2 to TRBJ2-5; D tentatively fits TRBD1 or TRBD2 (5 bases each). Gene TRBJ2-7 matches the end of the DNA better, so the J call may be wrong. Per the germline V gene, CDR1 is SNHLY and CDR2 is FYNNEI. This CDR3 spans 15 amino acids. The CDR3 nucleotides are TGTGCCAGCAGTGCAAGGGGCTCCGGAGAGGGCGAGCAGTACTTC. Translation: CASSARGSGEGEQYF.

This chain joins TRBV5-1 and TRBJ2-7; tentative D call: TRBD2 (6 bases). Germline loops: CDR1 SGHRS, CDR2 YFSETQ. The CDR3 is 14 residues long. Trimming shortened V by 3 bases and J by 0 bases, and 10 bases separated the two germline ends. CDR3 in amino acids: CASSSREYSYEQYF. The CDR3 DNA follows: TGCGCCAGCAGCTCCCGGGAGTACTCCTACGAGCAGTACTTC.

V usage is TRBV5-4 and J usage is TRBJ2-4; the D gene is possibly TRBD1 (5 bases). The DNA matches TRBJ2-5 better at its end, which makes the J call doubtful. The germline V gene encodes CDR1 SGHNT and CDR2 YYREEE (reference sequence). The CDR3 loop spans 14 amino acids. The CDR3 DNA reads TGTGCCAGCACCCAGGGCCCCCAGAGGGAGACCCAGTACTTC. This codes for CASTQGPQRETQYF.

About this clonotype itself: Relative to the germline gene, one junction end is altered; a read error may explain this. This chain connects TRBV6-1 to TRBJ2-3; 7 bases match TRBD1. There are 13 residues in the CDR3. Germline V gene sequence: CDR1 MNHNS, CDR2 SASEGT. The CDR3 coding sequence is TGTGCCAGCACTCGGGACAGCAAAGATACGCAGTATTTT. This gives the protein CASTRDSKDTQYF.

This chain uses TRBV5-1 with TRBJ1-2; D unclear. Trimming left V 6 bases short and J 0 bases short, with 18 bases between. Germline lookup yields CDR1 SGHRS and CDR2 YFSETQ. This CDR3 has 16 amino acids. In nucleotides, the CDR3 is TGCGCCAGCAAATATACCCTGGCAGGAGCTAACTATGGCTACACCTTC. It encodes CASKYTLAGANYGYTF.

The chain has TRBV7-9 and TRBJ1-2; D not resolved. Germline V lookup: CDR1 SEHNR, CDR2 FQNEAQ (reference sequence). The V and J ends lost 4 bases and 4 bases respectively, with 13 bases between them. The CDR3 length is 14 residues. CDR3 sequence (DNA): TGTGCCAGCAGCTCCCGGGCAGAACCCTATGGCTACACCTTC. Translating it yields CASSSRAEPYGYTF.

The chain has TRBV7-9 and TRBJ2-3; 8 bases match TRBD2. Germline lookup yields CDR1 SEHNR and CDR2 FQNEAQ (reference sequence). The CDR3 is made up of 15 amino acids. The junction had 4 bases not matched to a gene; V was cut back by 5 bases and J by 0 bases. DNA of the CDR3: TGTGCCAGCAGCGTTAGCGGGGTGAGCACAGATACGCAGTATTTT. As protein: CASSVSGVSTDTQYF.